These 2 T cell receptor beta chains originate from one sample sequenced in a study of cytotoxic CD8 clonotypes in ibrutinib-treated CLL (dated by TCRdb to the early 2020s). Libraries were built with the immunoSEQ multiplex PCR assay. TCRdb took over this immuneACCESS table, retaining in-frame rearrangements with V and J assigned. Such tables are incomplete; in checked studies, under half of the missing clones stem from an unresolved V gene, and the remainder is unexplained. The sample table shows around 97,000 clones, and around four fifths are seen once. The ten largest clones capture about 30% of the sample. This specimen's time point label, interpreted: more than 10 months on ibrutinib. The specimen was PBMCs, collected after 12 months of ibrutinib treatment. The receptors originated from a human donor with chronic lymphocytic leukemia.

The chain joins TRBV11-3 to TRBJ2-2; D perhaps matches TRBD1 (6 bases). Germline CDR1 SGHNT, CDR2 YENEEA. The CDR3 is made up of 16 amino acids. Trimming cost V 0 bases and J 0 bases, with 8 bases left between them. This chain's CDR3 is CASSLDDRPNTGELFF. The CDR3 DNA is TGTGCCAGCAGCTTAGACGACAGGCCGAACACCGGGGAGCTGTTTTTT.

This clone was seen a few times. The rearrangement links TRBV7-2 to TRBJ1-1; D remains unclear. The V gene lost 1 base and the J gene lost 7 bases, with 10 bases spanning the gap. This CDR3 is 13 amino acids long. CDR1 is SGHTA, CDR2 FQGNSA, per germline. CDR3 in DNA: TGTGCCAGCAGCTTAGGTGTGGGCGTTGAAGCTTTCTTT. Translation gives CASSLGVGVEAFF.